Shown below are 29 T cell receptor beta chains from a single sample sequenced in a study of shared clonotypes between healthy human individuals. The assay was immunoSEQ multiplex PCR, and TCRdb's table has in-frame clones only and misses some. The sample has fewer than 850,000 clones, about three quarters seen once. Sequenced input: memory CD4+ T cells sorted from blood. Subset in this sample: CD45RA-negative fraction. Receptors originate from a woman aged 25 to 39 in good health.

The chain combines TRBV7-9 with TRBJ2-1; TRBD1 might be the D (5 bases). V was shortened by 4 bases and J by 13 bases, with 14 bases between the two germline ends. The CDR3 consists of 12 residues. CDR1 and CDR2 (germline): SEHNR, FQNEAQ (reference sequence). In nucleotides, the CDR3 is TGTGCCAGCAGCTCCGACACAGGAGCCCAGTTCTTC. Translation gives CASSSDTGAQFF.

The V and J genes are TRBV5-4 and TRBJ2-2; 10 bases match TRBD2. Germline loops: CDR1 SGHNT, CDR2 YYREEE (reference sequence). The CDR3 totals 16 residues. Trimming took 10 bases from V and 3 from J; bases not matched to a gene: 12. This CDR3 is CASQTSGTSDTGELFF. The CDR3 nucleotides read TGTGCCTCACAAACATCCGGGACTAGCGACACCGGGGAGCTGTTTTTT.

This rearrangement joins TRBV7-3 to TRBJ2-2; TRBD2 agrees at 7 bases. Germline loops: CDR1 SGHTA, CDR2 FQGTGA. V lost 5 bases, J lost 8 bases, and 14 bases stayed unmatched. The CDR3 is 16 residues long. CDR3 coding DNA: TGTGCCAGCAGCCCCCGCCCAACTAGCGAAGGTGGGGAGCTGTTTTTT. Translating gives CASSPRPTSEGGELFF.

This sequence joins TRBV28 and TRBJ2-1; 8 bases line up with TRBD2. The junction had 10 bases not matched to a gene; V was cut back by 8 bases and J by 10 bases. The CDR3 sequence is 13 residues long. Germline-derived CDR1 and CDR2 are MDHEN and SYDVKM. The DNA of the CDR3 is TGTGCCAGCCGGCAAGCGGGAGTCCGGGAGCAGTTCTTC. Its protein product is CASRQAGVREQFF.

The chain combines TRBV5-1 with TRBJ2-7; D is tentatively TRBD1 or TRBD2 (5 bases each). The germline V and J ends were trimmed by 1 base and 6 bases, with 11 bases remaining between them. The CDR3 covers 13 residues. CDR1 and CDR2 (germline): SGHRS, YFSETQ. The CDR3 DNA reads TGCGCCAGCAGCTTGCGGGACGAAGGCGAGCAGTACTTC. The encoded protein is CASSLRDEGEQYF.

V usage is TRBV5-1 and J usage is TRBJ2-7, with TRBD1 matching 9 bases. Trimming removed 0 bases from V and 2 bases from J; junction bases left unmatched: 6. Germline CDR1 SGHRS, CDR2 YFSETQ. This CDR3 contains 16 residues. CDR3 coding DNA: TGCGCCAGCAGCTTGGGGATACAGGGGGCCGCCTACGAGCAGTACTTC. This codes for CASSLGIQGAAYEQYF. Complete variable domain (other parts from reference TRBV5-1 and TRBJ2-7): KAGVTQTPRYLIKTRGQQVTLSCSPISGHRSVSWYQQTPGQGLQFLFEYFSETQRNKGNFPGRFSGRQFSNSRSEMNVSTLELGDSALYLCASSLGIQGAAYEQYFGPGTRLTVT.

This chain joins TRBV5-4 and TRBJ2-2; 9 bases are a match to TRBD2. The CDR3 totals 14 residues. V shed 5 bases, J shed 7 bases, and the junction held 6 bases outside the gene matches. Germline V lookup: CDR1 SGHNT, CDR2 YYREEE (reference sequence). As DNA, the CDR3 is TGTGCCAGCAGGGCGGGAGGGCCAAGCGGGGAGCTGTTTTTT. This codes for CASRAGGPSGELFF.

In its sample, this clone was seen a few times. This rearrangement joins TRBV5-1 to TRBJ2-1, with 7 bases aligning to TRBD2. Germline CDR1 reads SGHRS; CDR2 reads YFSETQ. With V trimmed by 4 bases and J by 4 bases, 8 bases remained unmatched. The CDR3 has 15 amino acids. The CDR3 spells CASSPGGAGYNEQFF. Written as DNA, the CDR3 is TGCGCCAGCAGCCCCGGGGGAGCGGGATACAATGAGCAGTTCTTC.

Written as DNA, the CDR3 is TGCAGCGTTGGACGACAGGGGGAAGAGACCCAGTACTTC. Amino acids: CSVGRQGEETQYF. This sequence joins TRBV29-1 and TRBJ2-5; TRBD1 aligns across 9 bases. The CDR3 covers 13 residues. V lost 4 bases, J lost 3 bases, and 3 bases stayed unmatched. The germline gives CDR1 SQVTM, CDR2 ANQGSEA. Supplemented by reference TRBV29-1 and TRBJ2-5, the full variable domain reads SAVISQKPSRDICQRGTSLTIQCQVDSQVTMMFWYRQQPGQSLTLIATANQGSEATYESGFVIDKFPISRPNLTFSTLTVSNMSPEDSSIYLCSVGRQGEETQYFGPGTRLLVL.

V gene TRBV7-9 combines with J gene TRBJ1-4; 11 nucleotides agree with TRBD1. V lost 6 bases, J lost 6 bases, and 3 bases stayed unmatched. The CDR3 is 14 residues long. Per germline, CDR1 SEHNR and CDR2 FQNEAQ (reference sequence). The CDR3 sequence: CASSRTGGDEKLFF. DNA for the CDR3: TGTGCCAGCAGTCGGACAGGGGGCGATGAAAAACTGTTTTTT.

The chain links TRBV7-2 to TRBJ2-1, with unresolved D. CDR1 is SGHTA, CDR2 FQGNSA, per germline. The CDR3 sequence is 14 residues long. V was shortened by 4 bases and J by 4 bases, with 11 bases between the two germline ends. In DNA, the CDR3 is TGTGCCAGCAGCTCAGCTGGCGGTTACAATGAGCAGTTCTTC. This encodes CASSSAGGYNEQFF.

This clone was picked up a small number of times. V is TRBV7-5 and J is TRBJ2-1; the D call of TRBD2 is as the table states it, not checked on the DNA. TRBV7-5 is flagged as a pseudogene. The CDR3 consists of 15 residues. CDR3 DNA sequence: TGTGTCAGAAGCCCTAAAGCGGGAGGGGGCAATGAGCAGTTCTTC. Translated: CVRSPKAGGGNEQFF.

This clone was counted ten times or more. This rearrangement joins TRBV5-1 to TRBJ2-3; 8 bases agree with TRBD1. V dropped 4 bases and J dropped 3; count of bases not matched to a gene: 13. The CDR3 runs to 17 residues. Per the germline V gene, CDR1 is SGHRS and CDR2 is YFSETQ. The DNA of the CDR3 is TGCGCCAGCAGCCTAGCCCTGGCGGACAGGGAGACAGATACGCAGTATTTT. Amino acids: CASSLALADRETDTQYF.

The rearrangement joins TRBV6-5 to TRBJ1-2; a possible D gene is TRBD1 (6 bases). V gave up 3 bases and J gave up 4 bases, with 12 bases separating them. The CDR3 length is 14 residues. Germline V gives CDR1 MNHEY, CDR2 SVGAGI. CDR3 nucleotide sequence: TGTGCCAGCAGTTATAAAATGGACAGCTATGGCTACACCTTC. Translated: CASSYKMDSYGYTF.

V usage is TRBV4-1 and J usage is TRBJ2-7; the D gene is possibly TRBD2 (6 bases). The CDR3 length is 12 residues. CDR1 is MGHRA, CDR2 YSYEKL, per germline. Deletions cut 4 bases from V and 7 bases from J, with 11 bases between. DNA of the CDR3: TGCGCCAGCAGCCTCGCAGGAGGGGAGCAGTACTTC. It translates to CASSLAGGEQYF.

The V gene is TRBV18, the J gene TRBJ2-3; D is ambiguous. Between the trimmed V and J ends, which lost 3 bases and 3 bases, there was a span of 10 bases. The CDR3 sequence is 14 residues long. Germline V gene data show CDR1 as KGHSH and CDR2 as LQKENI. The CDR3 is CASSPGRTTDTQYF. The CDR3 DNA reads TGTGCCAGCTCACCGGGCCGCACGACAGATACGCAGTATTTT.

CDR3 region: CASSEHGLAVYEQYF. In DNA form, the CDR3 reads TGTGCCAGTAGTGAACACGGACTAGCGGTTTACGAGCAGTACTTC. The rearrangement links TRBV19 to TRBJ2-7; 10 nucleotides agree with TRBD2. This CDR3 is built from 15 residues. In germline, CDR1 is LNHDA, CDR2 SQIVND (reference sequence). The ends lost 5 bases at V and 4 bases at J; junction bases unmatched: 8.

The chain uses TRBV29-1 and TRBJ2-1; 12 positions match TRBD2. Unmatched junction bases numbered 7, after V lost 6 bases and J lost 1 base. The germline V gene encodes CDR1 SQVTM and CDR2 ANQGSEA. The CDR3 runs to 16 residues. The CDR3 protein is CSVTVTSGRSYNEQFF. The CDR3 nucleotides are TGCAGCGTCACCGTAACTAGCGGGAGGTCCTACAATGAGCAGTTCTTC.

This clone was seen many times. J is TRBJ1-2 and V is TRBV6-5, with a tentative D call TRBD1 (5 bases). CDR1 and CDR2 (germline): MNHEY, SVGAGI. V was trimmed by 8 bases and J by 4 bases, leaving 17 bases between them. The CDR3 totals 14 residues. The CDR3 loop is CASGSQDTVYGYTF. CDR3 DNA: TGTGCCAGCGGAAGTCAGGACACCGTCTATGGCTACACCTTC.

The CDR3 here is CASSGQPNTEAFF. CDR3 nucleotides: TGTGCCAGCAGTGGACAGCCGAACACTGAAGCTTTCTTT. The chain carries TRBV28 and TRBJ1-1; the D gene is possibly TRBD1 (6 bases). This CDR3 region has 13 residues. Germline loops: CDR1 MDHEN, CDR2 SYDVKM. V dropped 5 bases and J dropped 1 base, with 8 bases sitting between them.

This rearrangement joins TRBV2 to TRBJ2-2; D is unresolved. The germline V and J ends were trimmed by 5 bases and 3 bases, with 13 bases remaining between them. CDR3 length: 15 residues. Germline V CDR1 and CDR2: SNHLY, FYNNEI. CDR3 sequence reads: CASSPIARDTGELFF. The CDR3 coding sequence is TGTGCCAGCAGTCCCATAGCCCGTGACACCGGGGAGCTGTTTTTT.

This chain links TRBV2 with TRBJ1-1, with D possibly matching TRBD1 (5 bases). The germline V gene has CDR1 SNHLY and CDR2 FYNNEI. This CDR3 is built from 13 residues. Trimming removed 8 bases at V and 5 bases at J, with 15 bases between. The CDR3 nucleotides read TGTGCCAGCCGATTGGAGGGGCAAACTGAAGCTTTCTTT. Residues: CASRLEGQTEAFF.

CDR3: CAWSEPGLPPAYNEQFF. The CDR3 DNA reads TGTGCCTGGAGTGAACCGGGACTCCCACCCGCCTACAATGAGCAGTTCTTC. The chain carries TRBV30 and TRBJ2-1; D may be TRBD2 (6 bases). This CDR3 contains 17 residues. Germline CDR1 reads GTSNPN; CDR2 reads SVGIG (reference sequence). V lost 1 base and J lost 2, with 18 bases in between.

This clone has just a few counts. The chain recombines TRBV28 with TRBJ1-2; TRBD1 is a possible D gene (6 bases). The CDR3 has 16 amino acids. Trimming stripped 5 bases from V and 5 bases from J, with 21 bases between. Germline lookup yields CDR1 MDHEN and CDR2 SYDVKM. The CDR3 nucleotides are TGTGCCAGCAGTGCCATCAGGGGACAACACTCTTATGGCTACACCTTC. It specifies CASSAIRGQHSYGYTF.

The gene calls are TRBV18 and TRBJ1-5; weak D call: TRBD1 (5 bases). The V and J ends lost 3 bases and 2 bases respectively, with 17 bases between them. From germline, CDR1 is KGHSH and CDR2 LQKENI. The CDR3 totals 17 residues. The CDR3 bases are TGTGCCAGCTCACCGGCCTCTGGGGGAGGAGGCAATCAGCCCCAGCATTTT. This gives the protein CASSPASGGGGNQPQHF.

This clone has just one count. The chain carries TRBV28 and TRBJ2-3, with no clear D. Trimming stripped 2 bases from V and 10 bases from J, with 10 bases between. The germline CDR1 and CDR2 sequences are MDHEN and SYDVKM. The CDR3 covers 12 residues. The CDR3 loop reads CASSLGIAAQYF. The CDR3 region has the DNA TGTGCCAGCAGTTTAGGGATAGCTGCGCAGTATTTT.

The chain joins TRBV6-1 to TRBJ2-1; D unclear. Germline assignment: CDR1 MNHNS and CDR2 SASEGT. CDR3 length: 15 residues. Trimming removed 2 bases from V and 5 bases from J, with 13 bases in between. The CDR3 here is CASSERLVTHNEQFF. The DNA of the CDR3 is TGTGCCAGCAGTGAAAGGTTAGTCACCCACAATGAGCAGTTCTTC.

The V gene is TRBV30, the J gene TRBJ1-1, with TRBD1 as a possible D gene (5 bases). This CDR3 has 15 amino acids. CDR1 GTSNPN and CDR2 SVGIG come from the germline V gene (reference sequence). The germline V and J ends were trimmed by 4 bases and 5 bases, with 20 bases remaining between them. The chain's CDR3 is CAWINGGAGRTEAFF. The CDR3 nucleotides are TGTGCCTGGATCAATGGGGGAGCGGGGCGGACTGAAGCTTTCTTT.

The chain is built from TRBV9 and TRBJ1-3; D is possibly TRBD1 (6 bases). The germline V gene has CDR1 SGDLS and CDR2 YYNGEE. This CDR3 has 15 amino acids. The V end lost 0 bases, the J end lost 3 bases, and 10 bases lay between the germline ends. CDR3 sequence: CASSVEPGDGNTIYF. The DNA for the CDR3 is TGTGCCAGCAGCGTAGAGCCAGGGGATGGAAACACCATATATTTT. The full variable domain, its missing parts supplied by reference TRBV9 and TRBJ1-3, is DSGVTQTPKHLITATGQRVTLRCSPRSGDLSVYWYQQSLDQGLQFLIQYYNGEERAKGNILERFSAQQFPDLHSELNLSSLELGDSALYFCASSVEPGDGNTIYFGEGSWLTVV.